This is a list of T cell receptor beta chains from one sample in a study of blood T cell repertoires in COVID-19. Clones were read by immunoSEQ multiplex PCR, and TCRdb kept only the in-frame ones, dropping some. The data hold about 83,000 clones, with 86% observed a single time. Sequences were obtained from peripheral blood. These receptors were collected from a man in his fifties or sixties with active COVID-19. The CDR3 runs from the conserved cysteine through the conserved F or W. The D gene is left open where the match is weak.

j_gene: TRBJ2-1; d_gene: TRBD2; v_gene: TRBV7-7; CDR3aa: CASSLEAGAFNEQFF; CDR3nt: TGTGCCAGCAGCTTAGAAGCGGGAGCCTTCAATGAGCAGTTCTTC
j_gene: TRBJ2-1; d_gene: -; v_gene: TRBV5-6; CDR3aa: CASSLGLPEGEQFF; CDR3nt: TGTGCCAGCAGCTTGGGGTTGCCCGAGGGCGAGCAGTTCTTC
j_gene: TRBJ1-4; d_gene: -; v_gene: TRBV13; CDR3aa: CASSSNSGHRQGLFF; CDR3nt: TGTGCCAGCAGCTCCAATTCTGGACACCGCCAAGGACTGTTTTTT
j_gene: TRBJ2-2; d_gene: -; v_gene: TRBV24-1; CDR3aa: CAASDTGELFF; CDR3nt: TGTGCCGCTTCAGACACCGGGGAGCTGTTTTTT
j_gene: TRBJ2-7; d_gene: TRBD2; v_gene: TRBV9; CDR3aa: CASSAGGLPTYEQYF; CDR3nt: TGTGCCAGCAGCGCCGGGGGGTTGCCAACCTACGAGCAGTACTTC
j_gene: TRBJ1-1; d_gene: -; v_gene: TRBV4-1; CDR3aa: CASSQDGEAFF; CDR3nt: TGCGCCAGCAGCCAAGACGGTGAAGCTTTCTTT
j_gene: TRBJ2-3; d_gene: TRBD2; v_gene: TRBV7-9; CDR3aa: CASSLLAGPTDTQYF; CDR3nt: TGTGCCAGCAGCTTACTAGCGGGACCCACAGATACGCAGTATTTT
j_gene: TRBJ2-7; d_gene: TRBD1; v_gene: TRBV27; CDR3aa: CASSLRAGGPYEQYF; CDR3nt: TGTGCCAGCAGTTTAAGGGCAGGGGGCCCCTACGAGCAGTACTTC
j_gene: TRBJ1-1; d_gene: -; v_gene: TRBV14; CDR3aa: CASSQVTGEAFF; CDR3nt: TGTGCCAGCAGCCAAGTGACGGGTGAAGCTTTCTTT
j_gene: TRBJ2-1; d_gene: TRBD2; v_gene: TRBV6-6; CDR3aa: CASSYMAGGHNEQFF; CDR3nt: TGTGCCAGCAGTTACATGGCGGGAGGCCACAATGAGCAGTTCTTC